The rows below give T cell receptor beta chains drawn from one sample of a study of T cells in localized non-small cell lung cancer. Only in-frame clones appear in the TCRdb table, and some are missing; sequencing was by immunoSEQ multiplex PCR. The table shows about 2,800 clones, with 25% to 30% occurring only once. The material was lung tumor tissue, obtained before any cancer treatment. These TCRs come from a male donor older than 55 with stage II squamous cell lung carcinoma. Each CDR3 is given with its conserved first and last residue. The order of the fields is J gene, D gene, clone size, CDR3 length, V gene, CDR3 DNA, CDR3 protein. D genes are given only for firm matches. Size is stated for part of the rows, as once, few or many counts, or as a class when the clone is expanded.

>TRBJ2-6|.|.|16|TRBV29-1
TGCAGCGTTGTTGGGGGGCTAGGCTCTGGGGCCAACGTCCTGACTTTC
CSVVGGLGSGANVLTF
>TRBJ1-1|.|.|19|TRBV14
TGTGCCAGCAGCCAAGAATTTGGTGGGTACAGAGGGGAGGACACTGAAGCTTTCTTT
CASSQEFGGYRGEDTEAFF
>TRBJ2-7|TRBD1|.|15|TRBV10-3
TGTGCCATCAGTGAGTCCGGGGACAGGCTCTACGAGCAGTACTTC
CAISESGDRLYEQYF
>TRBJ2-5|.|.|14|TRBV19
TGTGCCAGTAGTCTCGGCCTGTACCAAGAGACCCAGTACTTC
CASSLGLYQETQYF
>TRBJ2-6|.|few|12|TRBV28
TGTGCCAGCAGTTCTGGGGCCAACGTCCTGACTTTC
CASSSGANVLTF
>TRBJ1-3|.|few|14|TRBV14
TGTGCCAGCAGCCAACTGTTCTCTGGAAACACCATATATTTT
CASSQLFSGNTIYF
>TRBJ2-2|.|.|13|TRBV16
TGTGCCAGCAGCCAGACGGGTGCCGGGGAGCTGTTTTTT
CASSQTGAGELFF
>TRBJ2-1|TRBD2|hyperexpanded|15|TRBV11-3
TGTGCCAGCAGCCCGTGGGGAGGGTCCTACAATGAGCAGTTCTTC
CASSPWGGSYNEQFF
>TRBJ2-3|.|.|13|TRBV6-1
TGTGCCAGCAGTGAAGTAGGGGAAGATACGCAGTATTTT
CASSEVGEDTQYF
>TRBJ2-7|TRBD1|medium-sized|16|TRBV4-1
TGCGCCAGCAGCCAAGGAGAGGACAGGACTTCCTACGAGCAGTACTTC
CASSQGEDRTSYEQYF
>TRBJ2-3|TRBD2|.|22|TRBV18
TGTGCCAGCTCTACCACGGGAGAACTAGCGGACAAAAATGGTGCTAGCACAGATACGCAGTATTTT
CASSTTGELADKNGASTDTQYF
>TRBJ2-2|TRBD2|few|18|TRBV5-1
TGCGCCAGCAGCCCAAACGCCGTAGCGGGAGGTTACACCGGGGAGCTGTTTTTT
CASSPNAVAGGYTGELFF
>TRBJ2-1|.|.|14|TRBV11-3
TGTGCCAGCAGCTTAACCCCGTCCTACAATGAGCAGTTCTTC
CASSLTPSYNEQFF
>TRBJ2-7|TRBD1|few|14|TRBV29-1
TGCAGCGTCCCAATCATCGGGACAGGCGGCGAGCAGTACTTC
CSVPIIGTGGEQYF
>TRBJ1-1|TRBD1|.|16|TRBV6-8
TGTGCCAGCAGTTACTCGGGTGTCAGGGGGCGGACTGAAGCTTTCTTT
CASSYSGVRGRTEAFF
>TRBJ1-2|TRBD1|.|15|TRBV18
TGTGCCAGCTCTCCCGACAGGGGGGCCTTCTATGGCTACACCTTC
CASSPDRGAFYGYTF
>TRBJ1-4|.|large|15|TRBV18
TGTGCCAGCTCGCCACTGTTGGCAACTAATGAAAAACTGTTTTTT
CASSPLLATNEKLFF
>TRBJ1-2|.|few|14|TRBV5-1
TGCGCCAGCAGCTTGGGGGTCTCGGCCTATGGCTACACCTTC
CASSLGVSAYGYTF
>TRBJ2-2|.|.|14|TRBV9
TGTGCCAGCAGTTTCGTCCTTAACACCGGGGAGCTGTTTTTT
CASSFVLNTGELFF
>TRBJ1-1|.|.|11|TRBV30
TGTGCCTGGGGGGTCGGGACTGAAGCTTTCTTT
CAWGVGTEAFF
>TRBJ1-2|.|few|16|TRBV28
TGTGCCAGCAGTTTAACCCCATCGGATCCTAACTATGGCTACACCTTC
CASSLTPSDPNYGYTF
>TRBJ2-3|TRBD2|few|14|TRBV29-1
TGCAGCATAGGACTAGCGGGAGGAGGTGATACGCAGTATTTT
CSIGLAGGGDTQYF
>TRBJ2-7|TRBD1|medium-sized|16|TRBV10-3
TGTGCCATCAGTGAGCCCCAGGGGGCATACTCCTACGAGCAGTACTTC
CAISEPQGAYSYEQYF
>TRBJ1-2|.|once|13|TRBV10-2
TGCGCCAGCGGTGCACAGGGTGCCTATGGCTACACCTTC
CASGAQGAYGYTF
>TRBJ1-2|TRBD1|many|14|TRBV6-8
TGTGCCAGCAGCGGCGGGGACAGATACTATGGCTACACCTTC
CASSGGDRYYGYTF
>TRBJ2-7|.|.|15|TRBV19
TGTGCCAGTAGAAAACGGGACACCGGGGGCTACGAGCAGTACTTC
CASRKRDTGGYEQYF
>TRBJ1-6|TRBD1|medium-sized|15|TRBV6-8
TGTGCCAGCAGCTTCGACAGGGGGAATGTGTCACCCCTCCACTTT
CASSFDRGNVSPLHF
>TRBJ1-5|TRBD1|.|18|TRBV10-2
TGCGCCAGCGGACAGGGCGGTGCGTGGTCGGGGGTTGGTCAGCCCCAGCATTTT
CASGQGGAWSGVGQPQHF
>TRBJ2-4|TRBD1|large|15|TRBV28
TGTGCCAGCGGGGACAGTTCGATAGCCAAAAACATTCAGTACTTC
CASGDSSIAKNIQYF
>TRBJ2-1|.|medium-sized|12|TRBV6-8
TGTGCCAGCAGAGGATCCCTAAATGAGCAGTTCTTC
CASRGSLNEQFF
>TRBJ2-1|TRBD1|few|16|TRBV11-3
TGTGCCAGCAGCTTACGCCGTCCTACAGGGGGCGATGAGCAGTTCTTC
CASSLRRPTGGDEQFF
>TRBJ1-3|.|few|17|TRBV23-1
TGCGCCAGCAGCCAAGGTCCGGGCAGGGGAACTGGAAACACCATATATTTT
CASSQGPGRGTGNTIYF
>TRBJ1-1|.|.|14|TRBV2
TGTGCCAGCAGTATACAGGAGGGGGACACTGAAGCTTTCTTT
CASSIQEGDTEAFF
>TRBJ1-1|.|.|14|TRBV6-8
TGTGCCATCAGTGGGCAAAATCCGAGGTCTGAAGCTTTCTTT
CAISGQNPRSEAFF
>TRBJ1-2|.|few|13|TRBV6-8
TGTGCCAGCTCGGGGGACGGAGACTCGGGCTACACCTTC
CASSGDGDSGYTF
>TRBJ2-5|.|.|12|TRBV19
TGTGCCAGTAGTATTGCGGGAGAGACCCAGTACTTC
CASSIAGETQYF
>TRBJ2-1|.|few|15|TRBV10-2
TGCGCCAGCAGTGAGAAGCCCGAGGTCCTCGGTGAGCAGTTCTTC
CASSEKPEVLGEQFF
>TRBJ2-3|TRBD2|few|14|TRBV30
TGTGCCTGGAGTGTACGGGGGGTTGGGGATACGCAGTATTTT
CAWSVRGVGDTQYF
>TRBJ2-7|.|once|15|TRBV11-3
TGTGCCAGCAGCCCAAATCGACTAGATATCTACGAGCAGTACTTC
CASSPNRLDIYEQYF
>TRBJ2-7|.|.|13|TRBV7-2
TGTGCCAGCAGCTTAGCAGGGACCGGGGAGCAGTACTTC
CASSLAGTGEQYF
>TRBJ2-1|.|few|14|TRBV29-1
TGCAGCGTTGAGTCGGACTACTCCTACAATGAGCAGTTCTTC
CSVESDYSYNEQFF
>TRBJ2-1|.|.|13|TRBV19
TGTGCCAGTAGTCGGGATTCTTACAATGAGCAGTTCTTC
CASSRDSYNEQFF
>TRBJ1-2|.|medium-sized|12|TRBV6-8
TGTGCCAGCAGTTCTCAGGGATATGGCTACACCTTC
CASSSQGYGYTF
>TRBJ2-1|TRBD1|.|15|TRBV6-4
TGTGCCAGCAGCACCGGGACAGGGTCCTACAATGAGCAGTTCTTC
CASSTGTGSYNEQFF